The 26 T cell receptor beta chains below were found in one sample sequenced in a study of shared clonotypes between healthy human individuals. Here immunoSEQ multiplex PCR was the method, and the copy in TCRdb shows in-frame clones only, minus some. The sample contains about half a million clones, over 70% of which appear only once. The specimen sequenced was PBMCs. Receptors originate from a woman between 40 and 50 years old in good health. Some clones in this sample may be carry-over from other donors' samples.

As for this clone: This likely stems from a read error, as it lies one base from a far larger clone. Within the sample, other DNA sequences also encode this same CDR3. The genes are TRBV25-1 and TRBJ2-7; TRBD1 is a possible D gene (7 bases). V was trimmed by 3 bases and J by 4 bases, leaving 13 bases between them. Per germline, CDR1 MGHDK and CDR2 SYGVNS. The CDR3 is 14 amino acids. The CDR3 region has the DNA TGTGCCAGCAGTGACTCAGCAGGGGGGTACGAGCAGTACTTC. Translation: CASSDSAGGYEQYF.

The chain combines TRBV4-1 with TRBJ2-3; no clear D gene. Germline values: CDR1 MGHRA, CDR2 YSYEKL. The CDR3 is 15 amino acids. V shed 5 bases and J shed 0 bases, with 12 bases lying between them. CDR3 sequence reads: CASSVIGVSTDTQYF. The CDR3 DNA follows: TGCGCCAGCAGCGTCATTGGGGTTAGCACAGATACGCAGTATTTT.

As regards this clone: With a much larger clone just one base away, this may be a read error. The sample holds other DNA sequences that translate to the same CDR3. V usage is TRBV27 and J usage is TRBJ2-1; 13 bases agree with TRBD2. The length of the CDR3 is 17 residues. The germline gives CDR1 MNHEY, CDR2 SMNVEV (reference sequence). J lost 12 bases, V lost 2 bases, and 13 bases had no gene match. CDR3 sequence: CASSLEDWTSGSRGQFF. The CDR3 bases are TGTGCCAGCAGTTTAGAGGACTGGACTAGCGGGAGTAGAGGGCAGTTCTTC.

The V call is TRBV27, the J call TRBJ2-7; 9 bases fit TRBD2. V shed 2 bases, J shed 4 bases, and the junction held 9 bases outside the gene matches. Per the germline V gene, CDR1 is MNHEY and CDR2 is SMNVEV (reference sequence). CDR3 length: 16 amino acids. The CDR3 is CASSLKGREGGYEQYF. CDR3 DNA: TGTGCCAGCAGTTTAAAGGGGCGGGAGGGGGGTTACGAGCAGTACTTC.

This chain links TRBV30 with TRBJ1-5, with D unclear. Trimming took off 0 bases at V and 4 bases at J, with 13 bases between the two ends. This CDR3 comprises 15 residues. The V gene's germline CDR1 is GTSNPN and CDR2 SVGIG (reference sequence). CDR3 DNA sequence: TGTGCCTGGAGTGTACGAGGGTTGGGAAATCAGCCCCAGCATTTT. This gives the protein CAWSVRGLGNQPQHF.

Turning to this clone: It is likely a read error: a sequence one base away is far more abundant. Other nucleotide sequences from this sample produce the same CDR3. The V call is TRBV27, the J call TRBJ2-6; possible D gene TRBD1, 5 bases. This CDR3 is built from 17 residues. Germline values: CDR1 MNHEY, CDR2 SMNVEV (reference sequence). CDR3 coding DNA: TGTGCCAGCACCCCCTCCCTCGGTTATAATGGGGCCAACGTCCTTACTTTC. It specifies CASTPSLGYNGANVLTF.

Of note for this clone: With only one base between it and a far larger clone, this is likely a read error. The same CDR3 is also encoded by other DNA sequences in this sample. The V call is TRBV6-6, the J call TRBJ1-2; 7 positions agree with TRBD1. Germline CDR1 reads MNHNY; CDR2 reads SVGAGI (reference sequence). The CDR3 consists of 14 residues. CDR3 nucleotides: TGTGCAAGCAGCACCACAGGGGTTAACTATGGCTACACCTTC. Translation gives CASSTTGVNYGYTF.

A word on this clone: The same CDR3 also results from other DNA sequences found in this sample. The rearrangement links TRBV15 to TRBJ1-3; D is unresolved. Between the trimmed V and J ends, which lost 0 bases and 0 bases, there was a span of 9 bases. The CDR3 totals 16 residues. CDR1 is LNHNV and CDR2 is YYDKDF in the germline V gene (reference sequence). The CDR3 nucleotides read TGTGCCACCAGCAGAGATCGCGGTAGCTCTGGAAACACCATATATTTT. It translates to CATSRDRGSSGNTIYF.

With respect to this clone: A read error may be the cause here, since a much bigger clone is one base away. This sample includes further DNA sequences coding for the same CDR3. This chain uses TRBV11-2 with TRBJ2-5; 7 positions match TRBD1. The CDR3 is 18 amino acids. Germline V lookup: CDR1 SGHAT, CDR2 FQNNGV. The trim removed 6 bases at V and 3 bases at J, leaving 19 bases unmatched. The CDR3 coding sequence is TGTGCCAGCAGTCCGACGCCCACCGGGACAGTCCTTGAAGAGACCCAGTACTTC. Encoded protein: CASSPTPTGTVLEETQYF.

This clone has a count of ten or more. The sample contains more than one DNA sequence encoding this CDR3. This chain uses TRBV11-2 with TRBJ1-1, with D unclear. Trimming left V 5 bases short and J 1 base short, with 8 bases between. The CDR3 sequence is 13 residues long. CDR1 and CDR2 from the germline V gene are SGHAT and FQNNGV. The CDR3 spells CASSPQPNTEAFF. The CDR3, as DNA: TGTGCCAGCAGCCCGCAACCGAACACTGAAGCTTTCTTT.

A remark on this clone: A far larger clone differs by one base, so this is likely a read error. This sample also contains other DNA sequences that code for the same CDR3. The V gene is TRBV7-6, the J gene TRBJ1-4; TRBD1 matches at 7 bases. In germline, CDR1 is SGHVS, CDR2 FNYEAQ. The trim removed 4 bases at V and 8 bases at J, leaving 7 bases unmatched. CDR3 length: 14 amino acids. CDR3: CASSSGQFNEKLFF. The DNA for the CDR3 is TGTGCCAGCAGCTCGGGACAGTTTAACGAAAAACTGTTTTTT. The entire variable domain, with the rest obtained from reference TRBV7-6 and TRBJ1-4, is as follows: GAGVSQSPRYKVTKRGQDVALRCDPISGHVSLYWYRQALGQGPEFLTYFNYEAQQDKSGLPNDRFSAERPEGSISTLTIQRTEQRDSAMYRCASSSGQFNEKLFFGSGTQLSVL.

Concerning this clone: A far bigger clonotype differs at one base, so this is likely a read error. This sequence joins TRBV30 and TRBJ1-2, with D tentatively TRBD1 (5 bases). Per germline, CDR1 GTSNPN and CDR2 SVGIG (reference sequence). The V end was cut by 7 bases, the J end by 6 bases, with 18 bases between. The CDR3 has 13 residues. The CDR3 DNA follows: TGTGCCTTGTCCACCGGGGCGCGGAATGGCTACACCTTC. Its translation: CALSTGARNGYTF.

CDR3 in amino acids: CASSSRGGPLQPQHF. The CDR3 DNA reads TGTGCCAGCAGCAGCCGAGGGGGGCCCCTTCAGCCCCAGCATTTT. This rearrangement joins TRBV7-2 to TRBJ1-5; D is possibly TRBD1 (6 bases). The CDR3 loop spans 15 amino acids. V lost 5 bases to trimming and J lost 6 bases, with 17 bases between them. In germline, CDR1 is SGHTA, CDR2 FQGNSA.

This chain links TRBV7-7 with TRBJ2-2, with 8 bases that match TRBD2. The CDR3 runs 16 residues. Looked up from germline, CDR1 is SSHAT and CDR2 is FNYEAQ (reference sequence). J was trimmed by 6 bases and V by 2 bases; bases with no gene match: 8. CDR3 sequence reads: CASSLSPSGSSGELFF. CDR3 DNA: TGTGCCAGCAGCTTATCCCCCAGCGGGAGTTCCGGGGAGCTGTTTTTT.

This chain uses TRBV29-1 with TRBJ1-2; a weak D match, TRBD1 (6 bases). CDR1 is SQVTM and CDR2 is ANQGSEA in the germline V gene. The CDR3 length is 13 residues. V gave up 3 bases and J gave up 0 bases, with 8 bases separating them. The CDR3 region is CSVEAGANYGYTF. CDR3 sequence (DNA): TGCAGCGTTGAGGCAGGGGCTAACTATGGCTACACCTTC.

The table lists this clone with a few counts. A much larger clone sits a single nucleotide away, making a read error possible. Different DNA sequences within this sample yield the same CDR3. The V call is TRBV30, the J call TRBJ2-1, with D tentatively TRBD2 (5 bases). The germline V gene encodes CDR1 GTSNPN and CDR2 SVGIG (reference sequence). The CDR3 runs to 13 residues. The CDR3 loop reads CAWENAVYNEQFF. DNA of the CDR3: TGCGCCTGGGAGAACGCAGTTTACAATGAGCAGTTCTTC.

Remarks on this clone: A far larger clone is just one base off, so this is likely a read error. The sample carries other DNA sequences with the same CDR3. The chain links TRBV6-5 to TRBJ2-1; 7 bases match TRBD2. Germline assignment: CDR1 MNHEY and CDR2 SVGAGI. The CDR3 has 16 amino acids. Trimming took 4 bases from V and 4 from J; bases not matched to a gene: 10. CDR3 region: CASSSGAGSAYNEQFF. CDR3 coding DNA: TGTGCCAGCAGTTCCGGAGCGGGAAGCGCATACAATGAGCAGTTCTTC.

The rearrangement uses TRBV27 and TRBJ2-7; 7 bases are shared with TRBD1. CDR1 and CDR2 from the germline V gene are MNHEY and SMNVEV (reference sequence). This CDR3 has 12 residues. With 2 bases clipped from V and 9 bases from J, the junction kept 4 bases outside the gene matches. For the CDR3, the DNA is TGTGCCAGCAGTTTACTAGGGGGCCTGCAGTACTTC. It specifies CASSLLGGLQYF.

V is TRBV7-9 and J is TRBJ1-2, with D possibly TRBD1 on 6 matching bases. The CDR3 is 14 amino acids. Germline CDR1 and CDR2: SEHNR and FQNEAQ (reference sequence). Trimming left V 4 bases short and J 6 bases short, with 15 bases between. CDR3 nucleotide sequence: TGTGCCAGCAGCTCGGGACAAAGGGTGAATGGCTACACCTTC. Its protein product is CASSSGQRVNGYTF.

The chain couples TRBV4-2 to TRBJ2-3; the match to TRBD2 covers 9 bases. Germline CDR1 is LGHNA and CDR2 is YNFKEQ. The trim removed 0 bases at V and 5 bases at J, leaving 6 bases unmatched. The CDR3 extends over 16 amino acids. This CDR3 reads CASSQDASGKGDTQYF. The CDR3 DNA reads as TGTGCCAGCAGCCAAGATGCTAGCGGGAAGGGAGATACGCAGTATTTT.

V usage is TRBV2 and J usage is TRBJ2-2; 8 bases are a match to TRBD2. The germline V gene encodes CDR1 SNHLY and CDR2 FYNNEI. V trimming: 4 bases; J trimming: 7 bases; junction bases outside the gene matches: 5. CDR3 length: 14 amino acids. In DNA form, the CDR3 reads TGTGCCAGCAGTGTCACGGGAGGGTACGGGGAGCTGTTTTTT. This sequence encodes CASSVTGGYGELFF. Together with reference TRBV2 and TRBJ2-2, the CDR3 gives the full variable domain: EPEVTQTPSHQVTQMGQEVILRCVPISNHLYFYWYRQILGQKVEFLVSFYNNEISEKSEIFDDQFSVERPDGSNFTLKIRSTKLEDSAMYFCASSVTGGYGELFFGEGSRLTVL.

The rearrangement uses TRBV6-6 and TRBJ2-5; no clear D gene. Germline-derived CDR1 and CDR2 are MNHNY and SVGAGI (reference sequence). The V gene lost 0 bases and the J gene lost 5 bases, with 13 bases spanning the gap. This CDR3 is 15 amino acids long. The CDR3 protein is CASSYSGRRRETQYF. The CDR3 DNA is TGTGCCAGCAGTTACTCGGGCAGGAGAAGGGAGACCCAGTACTTC.

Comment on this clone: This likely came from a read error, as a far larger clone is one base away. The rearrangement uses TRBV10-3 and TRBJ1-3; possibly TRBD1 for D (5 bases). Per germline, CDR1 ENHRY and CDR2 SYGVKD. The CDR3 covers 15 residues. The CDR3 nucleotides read TGTGCCACGCGAGACAACCCAGGGAGTGGAAACACCGTATATTTT. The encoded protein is CATRDNPGSGNTVYF.

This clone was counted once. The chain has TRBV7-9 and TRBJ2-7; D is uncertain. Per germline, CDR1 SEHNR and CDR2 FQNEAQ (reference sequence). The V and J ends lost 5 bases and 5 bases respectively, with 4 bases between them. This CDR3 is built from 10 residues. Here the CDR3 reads CASSNHEQYF. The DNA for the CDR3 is TGTGCCAGCAGCAACCACGAGCAGTACTTC.

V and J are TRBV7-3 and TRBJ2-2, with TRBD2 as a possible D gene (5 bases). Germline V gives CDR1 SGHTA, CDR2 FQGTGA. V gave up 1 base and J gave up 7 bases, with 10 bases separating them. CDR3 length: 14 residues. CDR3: CASSLSNSGGELFF. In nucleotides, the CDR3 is TGTGCCAGCAGCTTAAGCAACAGCGGCGGGGAGCTGTTTTTT.

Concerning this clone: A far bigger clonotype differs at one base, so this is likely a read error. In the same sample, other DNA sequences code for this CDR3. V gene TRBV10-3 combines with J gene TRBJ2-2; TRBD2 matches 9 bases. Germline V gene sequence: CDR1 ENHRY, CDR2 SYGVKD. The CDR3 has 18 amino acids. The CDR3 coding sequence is TGTGCAATCAGTGAAGGGGGGCGGGCTAGCGGGAATCGCGGGGAGCTGTTTTTT. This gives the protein CAISEGGRASGNRGELFF.